The sequence of this TCR beta chain was determined in a study of cytomegalovirus exposure and HLA in healthy donors. General study points: Some segments of the V type, notably TRBV6-2 and TRBV6-3, were excluded as indistinguishable. As immune exposure information, only CMV serostatus was available. Presence/absence analyses supposed approximately even sequencing depth among donors. The productive fraction for most TCR beta V segments was about 90% or about 30% in an earlier analysis.

On this clone: Its antigen remains unknown.

Germline V CDR1 and CDR2: SGHNT, YYREEE (reference sequence). There are 14 residues in the CDR3. V lost 3 bases, J lost 2 bases, and 2 bases stayed unmatched. It was with 60 Vbeta and 13 Jbeta primers that the PCR ran. Sequencing used immunoSEQ multiplex PCR; TCRdb keeps in-frame clones, though not all of them. This repertoire includes 100,000 to 150,000 clones. The J gene is TRBJ1-2, the V gene TRBV5-4; 9 bases align to TRBD1. The source of this sequence is a man in his forties in good health and CMV-seronegative. Sequenced input: PBMCs. CDR3 region: CASSSGQGNYGYTF. The DNA of the CDR3 is TGTGCCAGCAGCTCCGGACAGGGGAACTATGGCTACACCTTC.